This TCR beta chain was recovered during a study of cytomegalovirus exposure and HLA in healthy donors. On the study more broadly: Among the approximately 410 genotyped donors, around 85% were placed in the Caucasian-associated ancestry cluster.

The PCR ran on 60 Vbeta and 13 Jbeta primers. Measured with immunoSEQ multiplex PCR; TCRdb has only the in-frame clones, and not every one. The repertoire holds approximately 170,000 clones, about three quarters seen once, with approximately 2.4% in the top ten. The study, taken as a whole, reports: The productive fraction for most TCR beta V segments was about 87% or about 30% in an earlier analysis.

This clone has a handful of counts. Its antigen is unknown. Sequenced material: PBMCs. The receptor's source is a woman in her thirties or forties in good health and CMV-seropositive.

Here the CDR3 DNA reads TGTGCCAGCAGCGGCGTGGTTGACAGGGACGATGAGCAGTTCTTC. Its translation is CASSGVVDRDDEQFF. This sequence joins TRBV9 and TRBJ2-1; TRBD1 matches 7 bases. CDR1 is SGDLS and CDR2 is YYNGEE in the germline V gene. This CDR3 is 15 amino acids long. Unmatched junction bases numbered 11, after V lost 3 bases and J lost 8 bases.